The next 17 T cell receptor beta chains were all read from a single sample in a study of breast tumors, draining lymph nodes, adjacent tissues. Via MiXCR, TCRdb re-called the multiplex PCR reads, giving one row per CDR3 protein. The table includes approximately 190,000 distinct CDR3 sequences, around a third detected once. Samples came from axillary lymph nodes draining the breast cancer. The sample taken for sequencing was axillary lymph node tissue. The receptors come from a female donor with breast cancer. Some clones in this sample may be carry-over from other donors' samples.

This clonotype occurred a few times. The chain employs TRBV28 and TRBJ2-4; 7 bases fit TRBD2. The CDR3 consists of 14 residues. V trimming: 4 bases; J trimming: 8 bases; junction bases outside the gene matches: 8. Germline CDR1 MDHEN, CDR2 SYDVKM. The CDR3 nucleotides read TGTGCCAGCAGTTGGGGCGGGAGTTTTGACATTCAGTACTTC. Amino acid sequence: CASSWGGSFDIQYF. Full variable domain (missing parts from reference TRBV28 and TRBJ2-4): DVKVTQSSRYLVKRTGEKVFLECVQDMDHENMFWYRQDPGLGLRLIYFSYDVKMKEKGDIPEGYSVSREKKERFSLILESASTNQTSMYLCASSWGGSFDIQYFGAGTRLSVL.

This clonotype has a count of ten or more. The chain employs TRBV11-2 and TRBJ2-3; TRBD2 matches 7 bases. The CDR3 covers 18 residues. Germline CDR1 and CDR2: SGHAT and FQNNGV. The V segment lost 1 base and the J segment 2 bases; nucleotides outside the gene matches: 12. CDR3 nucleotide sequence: TGTGCCAGCAGCTTAGGGCGGGGGAGGGGTCGAACCACAGATACGCAGTATTTT. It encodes CASSLGRGRGRTTDTQYF.

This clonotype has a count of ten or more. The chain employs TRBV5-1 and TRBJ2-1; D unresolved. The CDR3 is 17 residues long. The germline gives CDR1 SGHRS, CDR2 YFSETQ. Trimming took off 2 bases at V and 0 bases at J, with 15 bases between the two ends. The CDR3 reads CASSFGGRASSYNEQFF. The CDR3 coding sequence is TGCGCCAGCAGCTTTGGCGGAAGGGCCAGCTCCTACAATGAGCAGTTCTTC. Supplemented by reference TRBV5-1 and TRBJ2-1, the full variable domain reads KAGVTQTPRYLIKTRGQQVTLSCSPISGHRSVSWYQQTPGQGLQFLFEYFSETQRNKGNFPGRFSGRQFSNSRSEMNVSTLELGDSALYLCASSFGGRASSYNEQFFGPGTRLTVL.

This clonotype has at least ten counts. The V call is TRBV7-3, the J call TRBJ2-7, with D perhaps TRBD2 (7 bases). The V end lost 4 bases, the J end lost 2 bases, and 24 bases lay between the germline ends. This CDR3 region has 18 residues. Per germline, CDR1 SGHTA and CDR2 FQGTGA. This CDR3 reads CASSSGPGRGGATYEQYF. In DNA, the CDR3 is TGTGCCAGCAGCTCTGGACCCGGAAGGGGGGGGGCCACCTACGAGCAGTACTTC.

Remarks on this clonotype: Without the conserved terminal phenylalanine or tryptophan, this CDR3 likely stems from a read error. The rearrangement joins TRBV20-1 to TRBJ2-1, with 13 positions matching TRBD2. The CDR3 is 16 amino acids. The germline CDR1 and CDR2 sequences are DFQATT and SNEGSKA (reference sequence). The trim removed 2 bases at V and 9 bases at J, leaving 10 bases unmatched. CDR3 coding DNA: TGCAGTGCTAGACCCGGGACTAGCGGGACAGGAAGTGAGCAGTTCTCC. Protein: CSARPGTSGTGSEQFS.

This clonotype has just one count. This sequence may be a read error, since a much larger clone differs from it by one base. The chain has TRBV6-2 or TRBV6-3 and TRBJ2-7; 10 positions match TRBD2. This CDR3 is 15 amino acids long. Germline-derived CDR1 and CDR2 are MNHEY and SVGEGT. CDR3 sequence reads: CPSSYMASGSKEQYF. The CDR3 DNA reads TGTCCCAGCAGTTACATGGCTAGCGGGAGCAAGGAGCAGTACTTC.

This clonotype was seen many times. In DNA form, the CDR3 reads TGTGCCAGCAGTGGATCGACAGGGTTTAGCAATCAGCCCCAGCATTTT. It yields the protein CASSGSTGFSNQPQHF. The chain couples TRBV6-1 to TRBJ1-5; 7 bases fit TRBD1. Germline CDR1 MNHNS, CDR2 SASEGT. The CDR3 is 16 amino acids. V shed 4 bases, J shed 0 bases, and the junction held 6 bases outside the gene matches.

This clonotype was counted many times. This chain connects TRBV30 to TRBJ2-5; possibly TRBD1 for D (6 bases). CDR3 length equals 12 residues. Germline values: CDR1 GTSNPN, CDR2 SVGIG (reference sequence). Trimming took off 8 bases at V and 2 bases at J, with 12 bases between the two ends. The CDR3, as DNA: TGTGCCGGCAGCAGGGGACAAGAGACCCAGTACTTC. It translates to CAGSRGQETQYF.

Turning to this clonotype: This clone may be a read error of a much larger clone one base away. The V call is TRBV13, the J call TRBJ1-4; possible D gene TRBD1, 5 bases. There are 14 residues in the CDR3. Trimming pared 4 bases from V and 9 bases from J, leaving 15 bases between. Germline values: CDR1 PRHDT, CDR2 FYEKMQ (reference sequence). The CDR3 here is CASSSGTGTKKLFF. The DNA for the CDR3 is TGTGCCAGCAGCTCCGGGACGGGGACGAAAAAACTGTTTTTT.

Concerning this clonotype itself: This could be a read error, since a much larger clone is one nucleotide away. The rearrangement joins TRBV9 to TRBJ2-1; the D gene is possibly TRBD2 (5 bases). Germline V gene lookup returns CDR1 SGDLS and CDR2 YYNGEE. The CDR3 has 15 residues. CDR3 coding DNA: TGTGCCAGCAGCCAAGAAGGGAGCTCCCACAATGAGCAGTTCTTC. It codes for CASSQEGSSHNEQFF.

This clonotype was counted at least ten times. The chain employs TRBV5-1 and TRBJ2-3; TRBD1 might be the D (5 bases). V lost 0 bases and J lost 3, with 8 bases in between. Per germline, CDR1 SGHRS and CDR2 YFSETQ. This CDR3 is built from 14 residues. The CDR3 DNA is TGCGCCAGCAGCTTGGGCAGGGAAACAGATACGCAGTATTTT. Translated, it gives CASSLGRETDTQYF.

The CDR3 here is CASSGYRGPGETQYF. The CDR3 region has the DNA TGTGCCAGCAGCGGGTACAGGGGGCCAGGAGAGACCCAGTACTTC. This sequence joins TRBV7-2 and TRBJ2-5; 9 positions match TRBD1. The CDR3 spans 15 residues. Germline CDR1 and CDR2: SGHTA and FQGNSA. The junction had 8 bases not matched to a gene; V was cut back by 5 bases and J by 4 bases.

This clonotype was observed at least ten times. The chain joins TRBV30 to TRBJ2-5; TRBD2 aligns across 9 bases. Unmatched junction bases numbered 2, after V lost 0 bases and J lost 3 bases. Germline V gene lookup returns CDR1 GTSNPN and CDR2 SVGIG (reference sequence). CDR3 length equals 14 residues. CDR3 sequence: CAWSVWTSEETQYF. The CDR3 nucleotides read TGTGCCTGGAGTGTGTGGACTAGCGAAGAGACCCAGTACTTC.

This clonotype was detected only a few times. As DNA, the CDR3 is TGTGCCAGCAGCTCTCGGGGTAGCGGATTCACAGATACGCAGTATTTT. It encodes CASSSRGSGFTDTQYF. This sequence joins TRBV5-4 and TRBJ2-3, with a tentative D call TRBD2 (6 bases). CDR3 length: 16 amino acids. Germline V lookup: CDR1 SGHNT, CDR2 YYREEE (reference sequence). Between the trimmed V and J ends, which lost 3 bases and 2 bases, there was a span of 16 bases.

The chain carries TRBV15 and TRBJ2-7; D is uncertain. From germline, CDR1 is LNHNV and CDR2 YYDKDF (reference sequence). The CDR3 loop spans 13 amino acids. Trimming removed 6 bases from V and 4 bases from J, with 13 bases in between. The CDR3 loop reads CATSPDKLYEQYF. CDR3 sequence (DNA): TGTGCCACCAGTCCTGACAAATTATACGAGCAGTACTTC.

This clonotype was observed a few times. The DNA of the CDR3 is TGTGCCAGCAGCCCCAACAGGGTTGGCACTGAAGCTTTCTTT. Translation: CASSPNRVGTEAFF. The genes are TRBV7-8 and TRBJ1-1, with a possible D match to TRBD1 (6 bases). The CDR3 runs 14 residues. The germline gives CDR1 SGHVS, CDR2 FQNEAQ. Between the trimmed V and J ends, which lost 5 bases and 4 bases, there was a span of 14 bases. Together with reference TRBV7-8 and TRBJ1-1, the CDR3 gives the full variable domain: GAGVSQSPRYKVAKRGQDVALRCDPISGHVSLFWYQQALGQGPEFLTYFQNEAQLDKSGLPSDRFFAERPEGSVSTLKIQRTQQEDSAVYLCASSPNRVGTEAFFGQGTRLTVV.

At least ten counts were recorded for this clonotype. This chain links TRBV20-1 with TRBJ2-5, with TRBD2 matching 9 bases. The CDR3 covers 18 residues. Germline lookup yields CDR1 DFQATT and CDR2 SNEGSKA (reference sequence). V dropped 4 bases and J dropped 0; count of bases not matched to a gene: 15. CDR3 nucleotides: TGCAGTGCTATACCTCCCGGCAGCGGGGGGCTGTACCAAGAGACCCAGTACTTC. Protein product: CSAIPPGSGGLYQETQYF.